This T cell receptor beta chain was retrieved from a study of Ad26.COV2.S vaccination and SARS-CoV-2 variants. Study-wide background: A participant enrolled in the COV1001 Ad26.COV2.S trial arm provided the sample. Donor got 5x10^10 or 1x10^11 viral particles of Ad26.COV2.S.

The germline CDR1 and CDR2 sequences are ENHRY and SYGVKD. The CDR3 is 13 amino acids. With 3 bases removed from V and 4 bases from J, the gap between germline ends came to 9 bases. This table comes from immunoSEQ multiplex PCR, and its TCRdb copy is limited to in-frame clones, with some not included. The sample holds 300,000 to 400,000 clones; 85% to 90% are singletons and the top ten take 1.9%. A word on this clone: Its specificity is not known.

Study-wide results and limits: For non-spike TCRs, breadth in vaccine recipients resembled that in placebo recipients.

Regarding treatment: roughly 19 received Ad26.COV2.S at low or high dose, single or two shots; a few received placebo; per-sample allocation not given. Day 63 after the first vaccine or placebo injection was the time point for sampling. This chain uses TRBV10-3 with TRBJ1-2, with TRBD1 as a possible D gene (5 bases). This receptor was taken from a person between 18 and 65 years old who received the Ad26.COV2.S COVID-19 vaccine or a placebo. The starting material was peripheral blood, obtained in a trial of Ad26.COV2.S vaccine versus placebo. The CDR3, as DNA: TGTGCCATCAGTGACTCAGGGATCTATGGCTACACCTTC. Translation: CAISDSGIYGYTF.